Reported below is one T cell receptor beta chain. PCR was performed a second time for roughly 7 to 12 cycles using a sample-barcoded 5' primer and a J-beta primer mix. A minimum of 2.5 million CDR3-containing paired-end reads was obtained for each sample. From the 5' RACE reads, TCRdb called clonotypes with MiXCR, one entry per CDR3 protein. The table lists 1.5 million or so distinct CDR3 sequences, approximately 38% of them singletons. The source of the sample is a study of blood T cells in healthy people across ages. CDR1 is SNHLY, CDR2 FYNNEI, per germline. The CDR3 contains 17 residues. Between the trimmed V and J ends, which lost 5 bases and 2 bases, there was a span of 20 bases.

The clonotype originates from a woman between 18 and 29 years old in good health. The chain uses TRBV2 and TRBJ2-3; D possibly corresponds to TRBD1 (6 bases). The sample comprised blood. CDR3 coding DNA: TGTGCCAGCAGTCAAAAAGGGGGTTTCCAAAACACAGATACGCAGTATTTT. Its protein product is CASSQKGGFQNTDTQYF.